A single sample gave rise to the 14 T cell receptor beta chains below, sequenced in a study of brain T cells in children with intractable seizures (dated by TCRdb to the early 2020s). The time point label here, explained by the study, means: blood from clinic visit 5 months post-surgery; TSC patient then seizure free. Receptors were amplified or captured by the immunoSEQ multiplex PCR assay. TCRdb holds this immuneACCESS table with in-frame rearrangements only. Some clones are missing; in checked studies, unresolved V genes explain under half, and the rest has no known cause. The sample data list hundreds of thousands of clones, and over 90% of these were observed just once. The top ten clonotypes cover 4.5% to 7% of the sample. Sequences were derived from peripheral blood, sampled roughly 5 months after surgery. The origin of the receptors is a boy under two years old with tuberous sclerosis and intractable seizures.

This chain uses TRBV6-5 with TRBJ2-5, with no clear D. The CDR3 is made up of 13 amino acids. CDR1 is MNHEY and CDR2 is SVGAGI in the germline V gene. V lost 7 bases to trimming and J lost 2 bases, with 11 bases between them. CDR3 nucleotide sequence: TGTGCCAGCACTCTACATTTGCAAGAGACCCAGTACTTC. Encoded protein: CASTLHLQETQYF.

The chain carries TRBV7-2 and TRBJ2-3, with D maybe TRBD1 (5 bases). V lost 1 base and J lost 6, with 17 bases in between. The V gene's germline CDR1 is SGHTA and CDR2 FQGNSA. This CDR3 comprises 16 residues. In DNA form, the CDR3 reads TGTGCCAGCAGCTTAGGTTCCCACCAGGGAAGTGATACGCAGTATTTT. Translation: CASSLGSHQGSDTQYF.

To note about this clone: The same CDR3 is also encoded by other DNA sequences in this sample. V and J are TRBV19 and TRBJ2-7; maybe TRBD2 (6 bases). V shed 5 bases and J shed 3 bases, with 11 bases lying between them. CDR1 and CDR2 (germline): LNHDA, SQIVND (reference sequence). The CDR3 extends over 13 amino acids. CDR3 in amino acids: CASSLGGGYEQYF. The CDR3 region has the DNA TGTGCCAGTAGTTTGGGGGGTGGCTACGAGCAGTACTTC. Full variable domain (outside the CDR3, taken from reference TRBV19 and TRBJ2-7): DGGITQSPKYLFRKEGQNVTLSCEQNLNHDAMYWYRQDPGQGLRLIYYSQIVNDFQKGDIAEGYSVSREKKESFPLTVTSAQKNPTAFYLCASSLGGGYEQYFGPGTRLTVT.

This clone was detected only once. This chain joins TRBV19 and TRBJ1-2; the D is unclear. CDR3 length: 14 residues. Trimming removed 5 bases from V and 0 bases from J, with 10 bases in between. Looked up from germline, CDR1 is LNHDA and CDR2 is SQIVND (reference sequence). The CDR3 DNA reads as TGTGCCAGTAGTGAGTTGGGAGCTAACTATGGCTACACCTTC. Its translation: CASSELGANYGYTF. The full variable domain, in which reference TRBV19 and TRBJ1-2 provide the parts outside the CDR3, is DGGITQSPKYLFRKEGQNVTLSCEQNLNHDAMYWYRQDPGQGLRLIYYSQIVNDFQKGDIAEGYSVSREKKESFPLTVTSAQKNPTAFYLCASSELGANYGYTFGSGTRLTVV.

V gene TRBV2 combines with J gene TRBJ1-2; possible D gene TRBD1, 5 bases. Germline lookup yields CDR1 SNHLY and CDR2 FYNNEI. V lost 1 base, J lost 8 bases, and 11 bases lay in between. This CDR3 is built from 13 residues. In nucleotides, the CDR3 is TGTGCCAGCAGTGAAGACAGCAAGGGGGGCTACACCTTC. Amino acid sequence: CASSEDSKGGYTF. Looking up the rest from reference TRBV2 and TRBJ1-2 gives the full variable domain: EPEVTQTPSHQVTQMGQEVILRCVPISNHLYFYWYRQILGQKVEFLVSFYNNEISEKSEIFDDQFSVERPDGSNFTLKIRSTKLEDSAMYFCASSEDSKGGYTFGSGTRLTVV.

The chain combines TRBV6-5 with TRBJ2-5; tentative D call: TRBD2 (6 bases). Germline loops: CDR1 MNHEY, CDR2 SVGAGI. Trimming took 4 bases from V and 1 from J, leaving 13 bases between them. CDR3 length equals 15 residues. CDR3 coding DNA: TGTGCCAGCAGTTTTCTCCGGGACTCCCAAGAGACCCAGTACTTC. Translated: CASSFLRDSQETQYF.

This chain joins TRBV23-1 and TRBJ1-1; 8 bases line up with TRBD1. TRBV23-1 has ORF status, its function being uncertain. J lost 1 base, V lost 9 bases, and 28 bases had no gene match. The CDR3 is 21 amino acids. In DNA form, the CDR3 reads TGCGCCAGGAAAAAACACCGGGACAGGTCTCAAATACTCACTCGGAACACTGAAGCTTTCTTT. This translates into CARKKHRDRSQILTRNTEAFF.

J is TRBJ1-1 and V is TRBV11-1; a possible D gene is TRBD1 (6 bases). From germline, CDR1 is SGHAT and CDR2 FQDESV (reference sequence). The CDR3 is made up of 14 amino acids. V lost 5 bases and J lost 7, with 17 bases in between. Here the CDR3 reads CASSRDWDTYEAFF. CDR3 nucleotides: TGTGCCAGCAGCCGAGACTGGGACACCTATGAAGCTTTCTTT.

In this sample, this clone turned up once. The rearrangement links TRBV11-1 to TRBJ2-5, with TRBD1 as a possible D gene (6 bases). Trimming removed 3 bases at V and 0 bases at J, with 14 bases between. Germline CDR1 is SGHAT and CDR2 is FQDESV (reference sequence). The CDR3 contains 16 residues. For the CDR3, the DNA is TGTGCCAGCAGCTTGGGGGACATACCGTACCAAGAGACCCAGTACTTC. Protein sequence: CASSLGDIPYQETQYF.

V usage is TRBV5-6 and J usage is TRBJ1-1, with D unclear. This CDR3 is 14 amino acids long. Trimming stripped 2 bases from V and 5 bases from J, with 13 bases between. Germline loops: CDR1 SGHDT, CDR2 YYEEEE. The CDR3 loop is CASSFSRPRTEAFF. The CDR3 DNA reads as TGTGCCAGCAGCTTTTCCCGCCCCAGAACTGAAGCTTTCTTT.

V gene TRBV18 combines with J gene TRBJ1-1; tentative D call: TRBD1 (5 bases). Germline V gene lookup returns CDR1 KGHSH and CDR2 LQKENI. V lost 6 bases, J lost 3 bases, and 11 bases lay in between. This CDR3 contains 13 residues. The CDR3 reads CASSGDGYTEAFF. CDR3 bases: TGTGCCAGCTCCGGGGACGGTTACACTGAAGCTTTCTTT.

The chain recombines TRBV29-1 with TRBJ1-2; no definite D call. CDR1 and CDR2 from the germline V gene are SQVTM and ANQGSEA. V shed 3 bases and J shed 5 bases, with 19 bases lying between them. The length of the CDR3 is 15 residues. CDR3 coding DNA: TGCAGCGTTGAGGCCGATAGACCCGGAGGGTATGGCTACACCTTC. This translates into CSVEADRPGGYGYTF.

CDR3 in DNA: TGTGCCAGCAAGTGGACGGCTAATGAAAAACTGTTTTTT. Residues: CASKWTANEKLFF. The J gene is TRBJ1-4, the V gene TRBV6-6; D not resolved. Trimming cost V 7 bases and J 3 bases, with 9 bases left between them. The CDR3 is 13 residues long. Looked up from germline, CDR1 is MNHNY and CDR2 is SVGAGI (reference sequence).

CDR3 DNA sequence: TGTGCCATCGAATCGGGCCCCGGGGAGCTGTTTTTT. It codes for CAIESGPGELFF. The chain links TRBV10-3 to TRBJ2-2; D not resolved. V was pared by 8 bases and J by 6 bases, with 10 bases between. Looked up from germline, CDR1 is ENHRY and CDR2 is SYGVKD. This CDR3 region has 12 residues.